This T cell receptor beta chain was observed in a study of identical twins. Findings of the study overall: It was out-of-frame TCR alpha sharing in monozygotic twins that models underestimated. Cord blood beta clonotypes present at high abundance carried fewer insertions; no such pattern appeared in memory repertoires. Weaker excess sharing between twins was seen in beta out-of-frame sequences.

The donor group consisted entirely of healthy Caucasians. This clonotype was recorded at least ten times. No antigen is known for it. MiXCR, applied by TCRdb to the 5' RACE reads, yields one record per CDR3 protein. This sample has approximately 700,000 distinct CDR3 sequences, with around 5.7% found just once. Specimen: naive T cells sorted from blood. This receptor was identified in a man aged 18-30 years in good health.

This CDR3 is CASSKIASGATDTQYF. Written as DNA, the CDR3 is TGTGCCAGCAGCAAAATCGCTAGCGGGGCGACAGATACGCAGTATTTT. The J gene is TRBJ2-3, the V gene TRBV21-1; TRBD2, the table's D call, lacks a check against the DNA. TRBV21-1 is classified as a pseudogene. The CDR3 has 16 amino acids.